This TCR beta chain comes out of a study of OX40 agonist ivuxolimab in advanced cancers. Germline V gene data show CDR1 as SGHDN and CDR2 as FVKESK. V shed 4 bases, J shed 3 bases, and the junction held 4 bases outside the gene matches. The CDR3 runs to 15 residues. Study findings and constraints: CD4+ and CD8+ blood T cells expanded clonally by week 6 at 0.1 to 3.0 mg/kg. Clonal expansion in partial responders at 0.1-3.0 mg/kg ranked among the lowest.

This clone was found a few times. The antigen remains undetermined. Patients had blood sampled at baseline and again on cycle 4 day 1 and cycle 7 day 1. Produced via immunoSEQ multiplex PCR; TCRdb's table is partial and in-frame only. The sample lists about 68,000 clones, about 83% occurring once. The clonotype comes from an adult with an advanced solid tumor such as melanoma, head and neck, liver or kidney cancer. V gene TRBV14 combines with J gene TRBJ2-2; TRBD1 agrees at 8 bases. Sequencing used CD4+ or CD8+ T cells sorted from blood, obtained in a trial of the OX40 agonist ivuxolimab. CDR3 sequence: CASSLQGGYTGELFF. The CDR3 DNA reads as TGTGCCAGCAGCCTACAGGGGGGTTACACCGGGGAGCTGTTTTTT.